A single T cell receptor beta chain is shown here with its context. This record comes from a study of cytomegalovirus exposure and HLA in healthy donors. CDR1 is SGDLS, CDR2 YYNGEE, per germline. Trimming stripped 3 bases from V and 10 bases from J, with 14 bases between. The CDR3 loop spans 13 amino acids. The primer mix had 60 Vbeta and 13 Jbeta primers. Using immunoSEQ multiplex PCR, the repertoire was profiled, and TCRdb retains in-frame clones only, with some absent. The sample has about 140,000 clones; approximately 65% are singletons. The sequence derives from a woman in her sixties in good health and CMV-seronegative. Sequenced: PBMCs. The V call is TRBV9, the J call TRBJ2-1; maybe TRBD1 (5 bases). CDR3 DNA: TGTGCCAGCAGCGGTAAATTGGGGCCGGAGCAGTTCTTC. Its protein is CASSGKLGPEQFF.